These 4 T cell receptor beta chains were all obtained from the same sample, sequenced in a study of response to subunit inactivated influenza vaccine. TCRdb recomputed calls from the RT-PCR reads with MiXCR, one row per CDR3 protein. The data hold just under 550,000 distinct CDR3 sequences, with around 21% observed a single time. The same data also went into a second study, on T cells expressing NK-cell markers. That investigation notes: As the method of synthesis, 5'RACE template switching with UMIs yielded TCR beta cDNA.

The sample was CD4+ T cells sorted from PBMCs, taken roughly 13 days after vaccination. Receptors originate from a man aged 50-59 years who received an inactivated influenza vaccine.

This clonotype has more than one count but fewer than ten. The chain employs TRBV12-3 or TRBV12-4 and TRBJ2-1; 8 bases map to TRBD2. The CDR3 totals 16 residues. Losses at the gene ends were 5 bases for V and 8 bases for J; bases not matched to a gene: 14. CDR3 residues: CASSPLGGRPYDEQFF. The CDR3 bases are TGTGCCAGCAGTCCCCTCGGCGGGAGGCCTTACGATGAGCAGTTCTTC.

This clonotype was recorded a few times. As DNA, the CDR3 is TGCGCCAGCAGCCGGGGACAGACGGGCTCCTATAATTCACCCCTCCACTTT. Translating it yields CASSRGQTGSYNSPLHF. The rearrangement joins TRBV5-1 to TRBJ1-6, with 7 bases matching TRBD1. V dropped 4 bases and J dropped 0; count of bases not matched to a gene: 7. The germline V gene encodes CDR1 SGHRS and CDR2 YFSETQ. The CDR3 is made up of 17 amino acids.

The chain joins TRBV7-7 to TRBJ2-5, with 7 bases lining up with TRBD1. CDR1 and CDR2 from the germline V gene are SSHAT and FNYEAQ (reference sequence). The CDR3 loop spans 13 amino acids. V shed 5 bases, J shed 4 bases, and the junction held 4 bases outside the gene matches. The CDR3, as DNA: TGTGCCAGCAGCGGAAACAGGGGAGAGACCCAGTACTTC. Translating it yields CASSGNRGETQYF.

This clonotype was found a few times. V and J are TRBV12-3 or TRBV12-4 and TRBJ1-1, with 11 bases that match TRBD1. There are 17 residues in the CDR3. V lost 6 bases, J lost 1 base, and 10 bases stayed unmatched. In DNA form, the CDR3 reads TGTGCCAGCAGGGGACAGGGGGACAAGGTGGGGAACACTGAAGCTTTCTTT. Translating gives CASRGQGDKVGNTEAFF.